This T cell receptor (beta chain) comes out of a study of shared clonotypes between healthy human individuals. Turning to this clone: Its target is unknown.

The run depth of the assay was deep. Measured with immunoSEQ multiplex PCR; TCRdb has only the in-frame clones, and not every one. The sample gives 550,000 to 800,000 clones, 90% of which show up once; around a third is in the top ten. Study findings and constraints: Generally, estimated richness proved larger in naive subsets than it did in memory subsets.

The sample consisted of memory CD8+ T cells from PBMCs. Subset of the sample: CD45RO+ cells pooled with CCR7-negative TemRA cells. This TCR derives from a man in his late teens or twenties in good health. Some clones in this sample may be carry-over from other donors' samples.

CDR3 protein: CASSFGGQGYNEQFF. The CDR3 DNA reads as TGTGCCAGCAGCTTCGGGGGACAGGGTTACAATGAGCAGTTCTTC. The chain carries TRBV13 and TRBJ2-1; 9 bases map to TRBD1. The CDR3 length is 15 residues. The V segment lost 3 bases and the J segment 4 bases; nucleotides outside the gene matches: 4. Germline V CDR1 and CDR2: PRHDT, FYEKMQ (reference sequence).